A selection of T cell receptor beta chains follows, all from one sample in a study of OX40 agonist ivuxolimab in advanced cancers. Measured with immunoSEQ multiplex PCR; TCRdb has only the in-frame clones, and not every one. The sample lists about 75,000 clones; approximately 85% were seen once. The starting material was CD4+ or CD8+ T cells sorted from blood, obtained in a trial of the OX40 agonist ivuxolimab. All receptors derive from an adult with an advanced solid tumor such as melanoma, head and neck, liver or kidney cancer. Both conserved end residues are part of each CDR3. The D gene is left open where the match is weak. A row's size may be missing; if present it is once, few, many or a size class.

>-|TRBV10-2|TRBJ2-7|-
CATSPDYEQYF
TGCGCCACCAGTCCGGATTACGAGCAGTACTTC
>-|TRBV6-1|TRBJ1-2|-
CASRLDRTTNYGYTF
TGTGCCAGCAGACTAGACAGGACCACTAACTATGGCTACACCTTC
>few|TRBV7-9|TRBJ2-7|TRBD1
CASSNDGTGKLGEYF
TGTGCCAGCAGCAACGACGGGACAGGGAAGTTGGGCGAGTACTTC
>-|TRBV19|TRBJ2-5|TRBD2
CASSYWESSGTETQYF
TGTGCCAGTAGTTACTGGGAGTCCAGCGGGACGGAGACCCAGTACTTC
>-|TRBV6-1|TRBJ1-3|-
CASREGKSGNTIYF
TGTGCCAGCAGGGAGGGGAAATCTGGAAACACCATATATTTT
>few|TRBV9|TRBJ2-1|TRBD2
CASSAAVGGAYNEQFF
TGTGCCAGCAGCGCAGCGGTGGGGGGGGCCTACAATGAGCAGTTCTTC
>once|TRBV9|TRBJ2-2|TRBD2
CASSPRTSGNTGELFF
TGTGCCAGCAGCCCCCGAACTAGCGGGAACACCGGGGAGCTGTTTTTT
>few|TRBV6-1|TRBJ1-5|-
CASSEAKVGAQGASNQPQHF
TGTGCCAGCAGTGAAGCTAAGGTTGGTGCTCAGGGAGCGAGCAATCAGCCCCAGCATTTT
>-|TRBV11-3|TRBJ2-3|TRBD2
CASSLAGLITDTQYF
TGTGCCAGCAGCCTAGCGGGCCTCATCACAGATACGCAGTATTTT
>-|TRBV18|TRBJ2-1|TRBD2
CASSRLAGDEQFF
TGTGCCAGCTCCCGACTAGCGGGAGATGAGCAGTTCTTC
>-|TRBV29-1|TRBJ2-1|-
CSVGGAGLYNEQFF
TGCAGCGTGGGGGGCGCGGGTCTCTACAATGAGCAGTTCTTC
>-|TRBV28|TRBJ2-4|TRBD1
CASSTTWTGDLFTLAKNIQYF
TGTGCCAGCAGTACCACCTGGACAGGCGACCTCTTTACTCTAGCCAAAAACATTCAGTACTTC
>-|TRBV28|TRBJ1-5|-
CASSLPQDGLNQPQHF
TGTGCCAGCAGTCTTCCTCAGGACGGACTCAATCAGCCCCAGCATTTT
>-|TRBV9|TRBJ2-1|TRBD2
CASSVGLALNSQFF
TGTGCCAGCAGCGTAGGACTAGCGCTCAACTCGCAGTTCTTC
>once|TRBV9|TRBJ2-1|TRBD2
CASSVEAGGPNEQFF
TGTGCCAGCAGCGTAGAAGCGGGAGGGCCCAATGAGCAGTTCTTC
>-|TRBV2|TRBJ2-2|TRBD2
CASSYLAGGGGTGELFF
TGTGCCAGCAGTTATTTAGCGGGAGGTGGGGGCACCGGGGAGCTGTTTTTT
>many|TRBV6-5|TRBJ2-3|TRBD2
CASSSGLANTDTQYF
TGTGCCAGCAGTTCGGGACTAGCAAACACAGATACGCAGTATTTT
>-|TRBV2|TRBJ2-3|TRBD2
CASSVASGWQYF
TGTGCCAGCAGTGTGGCTAGCGGCTGGCAGTATTTT
>-|TRBV7-9|TRBJ2-2|-
CASSLSTGELFF
TGTGCCAGCAGCTTATCTACCGGGGAGCTGTTTTTT
>-|TRBV6-1|TRBJ2-3|-
CASSEGTAADTQYF
TGTGCCAGCAGTGAAGGGACAGCAGCAGATACGCAGTATTTT
>-|TRBV29-1|TRBJ2-7|TRBD2
CSAKTSGVYEQYF
TGCAGCGCCAAGACTAGCGGGGTATACGAGCAGTACTTC
>-|TRBV5-6|TRBJ2-2|TRBD2
CASSLGLAGTGELFF
TGTGCCAGCAGCTTGGGACTAGCGGGAACCGGGGAGCTGTTTTTT
>-|TRBV5-6|TRBJ2-7|-
CASRPKIYRSSYEQYF
TGTGCCAGCAGACCAAAAATATACAGGAGCTCCTACGAGCAGTACTTC
>-|TRBV28|TRBJ2-7|-
CASSLLSYEQYF
TGTGCCAGCAGCCTCCTGTCCTACGAGCAGTACTTC
>-|TRBV4-1|TRBJ2-7|TRBD2
CASSRVAGAELYEQYF
TGCGCCAGCAGCCGAGTAGCGGGAGCGGAACTTTACGAGCAGTACTTC
>-|TRBV29-1|TRBJ2-5|-
CSVGSETQYF
TGCAGCGTTGGGTCAGAGACCCAGTACTTC